This entry features one T cell receptor beta chain sequence. V lost 0 bases and J lost 3, with 5 bases in between. There are 14 residues in the CDR3. The V gene's germline CDR1 is MNHEY and CDR2 SMNVEV (reference sequence). These data belong to a study of blood T cell repertoires in COVID-19. Study overall: The study drew acute and convalescent COVID-19 samples from the United States, Italy and Spain. Sample material is recorded as cDNA or gDNA derived from T cells, B-cell-depleted T cells, or PBMCs.

Categorization into cohorts depended on clinical history that participants reported. In the authors' workflow: Estimates of nucleated cell counts were drawn from the amplification of reference gene primers. The protocol was immunoSEQ multiplex PCR, while the TCRdb copy is restricted to in-frame clones and leaves out a portion. V, J and clone size are those of that table, while D and trimming were read from the DNA. The data contain a few hundred thousand clones, 90% of them singletons. Specimen: PBMCs or T cells enriched from blood (not recorded which). The chain combines TRBV27 with TRBJ2-2; no definite D call. The receptor's source is a woman younger than 30 with acute COVID-19. CDR3 sequence (DNA): TGTGCCAGCAGTTTATCGGGCTACACCGGGGAGCTGTTTTTT. Protein: CASSLSGYTGELFF.